This T cell receptor beta chain was profiled in a study of long-term antiretroviral therapy in people with HIV. In germline, CDR1 is LNHNV, CDR2 YYDKDF (reference sequence). J was trimmed by 4 bases and V by 5 bases; bases with no gene match: 8. The CDR3 is 15 residues long. Every one of the donors gave at least one pre-ART PBMC sample and at least two post-ART PBMC samples. This was the immunoSEQ v3.0 assay at survey level. In sequencing, roughly 40,000-50,000 T-cell genomes per sample were targeted. Using immunoSEQ multiplex PCR, the repertoire was profiled, and TCRdb retains in-frame clones only, with some absent. In the table there are roughly 40,000 clones, approximately 94% of which are singletons.

This TCR was recovered from a man in his thirties or forties with HIV. This material consisted of unsorted PBMCs, taken about 9 years after starting antiretroviral therapy. The chain couples TRBV15 to TRBJ2-5, with 9 bases fitting TRBD2. CDR3 nucleotide sequence: TGTGCCACCAGCCCGCGGGGGGGCGCGGGAGAGACCCAGTACTTC. It encodes CATSPRGGAGETQYF.